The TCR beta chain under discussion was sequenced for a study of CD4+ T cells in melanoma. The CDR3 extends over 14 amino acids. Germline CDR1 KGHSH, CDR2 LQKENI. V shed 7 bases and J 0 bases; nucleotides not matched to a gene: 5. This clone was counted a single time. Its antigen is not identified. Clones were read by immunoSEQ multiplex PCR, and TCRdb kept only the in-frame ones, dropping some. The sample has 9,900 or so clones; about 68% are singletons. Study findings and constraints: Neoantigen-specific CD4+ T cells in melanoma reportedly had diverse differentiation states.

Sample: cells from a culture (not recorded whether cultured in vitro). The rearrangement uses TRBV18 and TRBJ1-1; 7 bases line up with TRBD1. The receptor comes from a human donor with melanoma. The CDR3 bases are TGTGCCAGCTGGGGAGGACAGGTGAACACTGAAGCTTTCTTT. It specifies CASWGGQVNTEAFF.